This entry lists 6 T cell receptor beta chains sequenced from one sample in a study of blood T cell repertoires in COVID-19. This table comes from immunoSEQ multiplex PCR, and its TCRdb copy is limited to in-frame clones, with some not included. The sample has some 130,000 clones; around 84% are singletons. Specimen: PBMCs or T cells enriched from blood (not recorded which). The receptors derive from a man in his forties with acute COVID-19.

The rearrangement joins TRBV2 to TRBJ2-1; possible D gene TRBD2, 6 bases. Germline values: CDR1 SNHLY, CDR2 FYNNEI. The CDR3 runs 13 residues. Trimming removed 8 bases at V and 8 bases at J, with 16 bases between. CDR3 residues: CASSTGVSYEQFF. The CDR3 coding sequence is TGTGCCAGCTCCACGGGAGTTTCGTATGAGCAGTTCTTC.

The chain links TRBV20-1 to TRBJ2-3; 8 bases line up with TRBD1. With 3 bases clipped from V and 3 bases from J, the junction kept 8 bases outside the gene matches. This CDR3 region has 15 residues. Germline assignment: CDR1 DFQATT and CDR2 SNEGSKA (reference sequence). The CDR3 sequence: CSASHRQGRTDTQYF. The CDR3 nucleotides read TGCAGTGCTAGTCACAGACAGGGGCGGACAGATACGCAGTATTTT.

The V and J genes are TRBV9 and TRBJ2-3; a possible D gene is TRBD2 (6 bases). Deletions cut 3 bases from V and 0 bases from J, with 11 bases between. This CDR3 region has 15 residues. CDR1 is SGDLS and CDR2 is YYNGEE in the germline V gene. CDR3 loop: CASSAFGSSTDTQYF. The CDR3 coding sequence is TGTGCCAGCAGCGCGTTCGGGAGTAGCACAGATACGCAGTATTTT.

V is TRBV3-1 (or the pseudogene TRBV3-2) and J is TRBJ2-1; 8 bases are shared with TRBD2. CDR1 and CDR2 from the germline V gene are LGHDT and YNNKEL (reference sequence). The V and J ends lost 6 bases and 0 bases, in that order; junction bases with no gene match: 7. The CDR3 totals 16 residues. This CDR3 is CASRASSGVSYNEQFF. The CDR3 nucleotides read TGTGCCAGCAGGGCAAGTAGCGGGGTCTCCTACAATGAGCAGTTCTTC.

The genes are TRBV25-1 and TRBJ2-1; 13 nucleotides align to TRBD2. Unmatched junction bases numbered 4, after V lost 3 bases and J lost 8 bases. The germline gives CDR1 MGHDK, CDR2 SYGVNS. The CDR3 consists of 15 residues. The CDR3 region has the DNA TGTGCCAGCAGTGAGGGGACTAGCGGGATCGATGAGCAGTTCTTC. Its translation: CASSEGTSGIDEQFF.

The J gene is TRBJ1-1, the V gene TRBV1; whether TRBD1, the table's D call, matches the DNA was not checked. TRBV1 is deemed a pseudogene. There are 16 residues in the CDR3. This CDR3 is CTSSQDLGVYDTEAFF. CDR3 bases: TGCACCAGCAGCCAAGATCTAGGGGTATACGACACTGAAGCTTTCTTT.